This paragraph reports one T cell receptor (beta chain). The antigen this receptor binds is unknown. Base-call qualities are not available, and no considerably larger clone is one nucleotide away. The V end gives up 3 bases and the J end 0 bases, leaving 4 bases in the junction not matched to a gene. The CDR3 spans 15 residues, from the cysteine through the phenylalanine. Of the read, only the CDR3 DNA is kept; its 45 bases are in frame from base 1. CDR1 DFQATT and CDR2 SNEGSKA are derived from the germline V gene (reference sequence). These data originate in a study of blood T cell repertoires in COVID-19 (TCRdb year 2020). Study-level background: Samples from collaborators originated in the United States, Italy and Spain and spanned both the acute and convalescent phases of COVID-19. Nearly every sample came with metadata listing a de-identified subject ID, COVID-19 status, age in years and sex. The prospective study material was composed of cDNA or gDNA derived from T cells, B-cell-depleted T cells, or PBMCs. Where HLA class I and class II types were available, the types were taken from metadata supplied by the sample provider, not from assay-based typing. A freely available public database, intended as a resource for researchers studying the immune response to SARS-CoV-2, is where the repertoires were released. Samples came from the ongoing ImmuneRACE study (first 160 participants) plus 1,254 subjects from 6 global collaborators. Deeply sampled blood TCRbeta repertoires from subjects exposed to, actively infected with, or recovered from COVID-19 were included in the dataset. The paper as a whole reports these results and caveats: Clinical and demographic metadata were provided uncurated, with the amount varying by source and participant.

The collaborating institutions used their own protocols to collect whole blood in K2EDTA tubes. For TCRbeta analysis, collaborators shipped samples in one of three forms: frozen whole blood, isolated PBMCs, or DNA extracted from either of those sample types. The immunoSEQ Assay, a bias-controlled multiplex PCR, was used to amplify TCRbeta CDR3 regions from genomic DNA. The study's processing was this. The number of nucleated cells in each sample was estimated from the amplification of reference gene primers within the assay. To quantify the absolute abundance of each unique TCRbeta CDR3 rearrangement, sequence reads were collapsed and filtered. For each sample, productive Simpson clonality was calculated by taking the square root of Simpson's diversity index across productive rearrangements. Entries here come from immuneACCESS through TCRdb and include only in-frame sequences with V and J called. Some clones fail to appear in such tables; in the studies checked, an unresolved V gene covers under half of the shortfall, and the cause of the remainder is unknown. The V and J calls and the clone size are those of that table, but D and trimming were determined from the DNA. In this sample the table shows over 90,000 clones, under 90% of which occur a single time. Of the sample, roughly 3.5% is held by the ten largest clones.

This receptor was taken from a woman in her seventies with acute or convalescent COVID-19. The source material was peripheral blood. The chain links TRBV20-1 with TRBJ2-3; TRBD2 lines up with 9 middle nucleotides. The sequenced DNA is TGCAGTGCTAGTCTGCGGGAGGGGAGCACAGATACGCAGTATTTT. It codes for CSASLREGSTDTQYF.